The next 25 T cell receptor beta chains were all read from a single sample in a study of cytomegalovirus exposure and HLA in healthy donors. PCR primers comprised 60 Vbeta and 13 Jbeta primers. The table came from immunoSEQ multiplex PCR; TCRdb's copy has only in-frame clones and leaves some out. Of 150,000 to 200,000 clones listed, approximately 79% are singletons. Sequencing was performed on PBMCs. The receptors here all came from a woman under 40 in good health and CMV-seropositive.

This chain links TRBV6-5 with TRBJ2-1; TRBD2 matches at 9 bases. Trimming took 0 bases from V and 8 from J; bases not matched to a gene: 5. CDR1 and CDR2 from the germline V gene are MNHEY and SVGAGI. The CDR3 covers 15 residues. The CDR3 bases are TGTGCCAGCAGTTACTCGGGACTAGCAGGCGATGAGCAGTTCTTC. As protein: CASSYSGLAGDEQFF.

The rearrangement joins TRBV6-5 to TRBJ2-5; 8 bases map to TRBD1. Germline CDR1 is MNHEY and CDR2 is SVGAGI. This CDR3 comprises 13 residues. The V segment lost 5 bases and the J segment 7 bases; nucleotides outside the gene matches: 6. The CDR3 loop is CASSIRGLGTQYF. The CDR3 bases are TGTGCCAGCAGTATCAGGGGGCTAGGGACCCAGTACTTC.

CDR3 bases: TGTGCCAGCAGCTTGGCCCCTAATCCGAACACTGAAGCTTTCTTT. Amino acid sequence: CASSLAPNPNTEAFF. The chain combines TRBV5-4 with TRBJ1-1; D not certain. The germline V gene encodes CDR1 SGHNT and CDR2 YYREEE (reference sequence). The V and J ends lost 0 bases and 1 base respectively, with 10 bases between them. This CDR3 is 15 amino acids long. The whole variable domain, remainder taken from reference TRBV5-4 and TRBJ1-1, is ETGVTQSPTHLIKTRGQQVTLRCSSQSGHNTVSWYQQALGQGPQFIFQYYREEENGRGNFPPRFSGLQFPNYSSELNVNALELDDSALYLCASSLAPNPNTEAFFGQGTRLTVV.

This sequence joins TRBV7-9 and TRBJ1-4, with D uncertain. This CDR3 has 17 amino acids. The ends were cut back, 5 bases at V and 5 bases at J, with 21 bases in the middle. Germline V gives CDR1 SEHNR, CDR2 FQNEAQ (reference sequence). The CDR3: CASSPRGTPQDNEKLFF. Written as DNA, the CDR3 is TGTGCCAGCAGCCCCCGCGGCACCCCGCAAGACAATGAAAAACTGTTTTTT.

This rearrangement joins TRBV15 to TRBJ1-5; D call uncertain. V lost 1 base, J lost 4 bases, and 5 bases lay in between. The CDR3 is 13 residues long. Per the germline V gene, CDR1 is LNHNV and CDR2 is YYDKDF (reference sequence). CDR3 coding DNA: TGTGCCACCAGCAGAGTCAGAAATCAGCCCCAGCATTTT. It codes for CATSRVRNQPQHF.

The chain employs TRBV2 and TRBJ1-2; TRBD1 matches at 7 bases. The CDR3 has 15 residues. The V and J ends lost 2 bases and 6 bases, in that order; junction bases with no gene match: 9. Germline V gene lookup returns CDR1 SNHLY and CDR2 FYNNEI. Written as DNA, the CDR3 is TGTGCCAGCAGTGAACCGACAGGGATACAAGATGGCTACACCTTC. This encodes CASSEPTGIQDGYTF.

The chain links TRBV7-2 to TRBJ2-5; maybe TRBD2 (5 bases). The V end was cut by 6 bases, the J end by 5 bases, with 16 bases between. The germline CDR1 and CDR2 sequences are SGHTA and FQGNSA. The length of the CDR3 is 14 residues. The DNA for the CDR3 is TGTGCCAGCAGTCTTTCGGGAAATGGGGAGACCCAGTACTTC. Its translation is CASSLSGNGETQYF.

The chain joins TRBV7-9 to TRBJ2-7; the match to TRBD1 covers 7 bases. Germline V gene data show CDR1 as SEHNR and CDR2 as FQNEAQ (reference sequence). Losses at the gene ends were 5 bases for V and 4 bases for J; bases not matched to a gene: 5. The CDR3 runs 13 residues. The CDR3 loop reads CASSKTGQYEQYF. For the CDR3, the DNA is TGTGCCAGCAGCAAGACAGGGCAGTACGAGCAGTACTTC.

The chain carries TRBV6-5 and TRBJ2-1, with TRBD2 identical over 7 bases. CDR1 MNHEY and CDR2 SVGAGI come from the germline V gene. Trimming removed 0 bases from V and 2 bases from J; junction bases left unmatched: 4. The CDR3 length is 16 residues. The CDR3 spells CASSYSLGGTYNEQFF. DNA for the CDR3: TGTGCCAGCAGTTACTCGTTGGGGGGGACCTACAATGAGCAGTTCTTC.

CDR3 DNA: TGTGCCAGCAGCCCTTCCAGGGGGCGGGGTGAAAAACTGTTTTTT. This encodes CASSPSRGRGEKLFF. The rearrangement joins TRBV14 to TRBJ1-4, with TRBD1 matching over 8 bases. This CDR3 has 15 residues. Germline V gene sequence: CDR1 SGHDN, CDR2 FVKESK. V dropped 4 bases and J dropped 7; count of bases not matched to a gene: 8.

The rearrangement links TRBV4-3 to TRBJ2-2; TRBD2 agrees at 13 bases. Germline V gene lookup returns CDR1 LGHNA and CDR2 YSLEER. This CDR3 is 16 amino acids long. The ends lost 4 bases at V and 7 bases at J; junction bases unmatched: 6. As DNA, the CDR3 is TGCGCCAGCAGCCCCACTAGCGGGGGGGCCAGCGGGGAGCTGTTTTTT. It encodes CASSPTSGGASGELFF.

The V call is TRBV27, the J call TRBJ1-6; no reliable D call. V shed 0 bases and J shed 10 bases, with 13 bases lying between them. CDR1 MNHEY and CDR2 SMNVEV come from the germline V gene (reference sequence). The CDR3 sequence is 15 residues long. CDR3 in DNA: TGTGCCAGCAGTTTATCGAGAGGGTTGGGGTCACCCCTCCACTTT. This translates into CASSLSRGLGSPLHF.

J is TRBJ2-7 and V is TRBV11-3; D call uncertain. V lost 3 bases, J lost 6 bases, and 12 bases lay in between. The germline gives CDR1 SGHNT, CDR2 YENEEA. The CDR3 covers 13 residues. The CDR3 loop reads CASSFLLGSEQYF. In DNA, the CDR3 is TGTGCCAGCAGCTTTCTTCTAGGTTCCGAGCAGTACTTC.

The sample holds one count of this clone. The genes are TRBV15 and TRBJ2-2, with 9 bases matching TRBD1. The length of the CDR3 is 16 residues. The V gene end was trimmed by 5 bases and the J gene end by 4 bases; junction bases not matched to a gene: 8. Germline V lookup: CDR1 LNHNV, CDR2 YYDKDF (reference sequence). The CDR3 loop reads CATSGHWTGATGELFF. In nucleotides, the CDR3 is TGTGCCACCAGCGGACATTGGACAGGGGCCACCGGGGAGCTGTTTTTT.

This sequence joins TRBV18 and TRBJ1-3; a weak D match, TRBD1 (6 bases). CDR1 KGHSH and CDR2 LQKENI come from the germline V gene. V shed 3 bases and J shed 4 bases, with 13 bases lying between them. The length of the CDR3 is 15 residues. CDR3 in amino acids: CASSPGAGIGNTIYF. In DNA form, the CDR3 reads TGTGCCAGCTCACCGGGGGCAGGGATCGGAAACACCATATATTTT. Full variable domain (remainder filled in from reference TRBV18 and TRBJ1-3): NAGVMQNPRHLVRRRGQEARLRCSPMKGHSHVYWYRQLPEEGLKFMVYLQKENIIDESGMPKERFSAEFPKEGPSILRIQQVVRGDSAAYFCASSPGAGIGNTIYFGEGSWLTVV.

This clone was picked up a small number of times. The chain employs TRBV10-3 and TRBJ2-7; D is perhaps TRBD1 (5 bases). The CDR3 is 13 residues long. Germline V CDR1 and CDR2: ENHRY, SYGVKD. V was clipped by 6 bases and J by 5 bases, with 14 bases between them. CDR3 nucleotides: TGTGCCATCAGGGTAGACAGTGGTAACGAGCAGTACTTC. Its protein product is CAIRVDSGNEQYF.

The chain is built from TRBV11-2 and TRBJ1-2; 8 bases agree with TRBD1. J gave up 11 bases and V 1 base, and 6 bases lay outside the gene matches. The germline V gene encodes CDR1 SGHAT and CDR2 FQNNGV. CDR3 size: 13 residues. The CDR3 coding sequence is TGTGCCAGCAGCTTAGTGACAGGGGAGGATTACACCTTC. Its translation: CASSLVTGEDYTF.

The rearrangement joins TRBV25-1 to TRBJ2-1; D might be TRBD1 (7 bases). The CDR3 spans 13 residues. Deletions cut 10 bases from V and 7 bases from J, with 17 bases between. Germline V CDR1 and CDR2: MGHDK, SYGVNS. The CDR3 bases are TGTGCCACCCAGGAGGGGGCGAGGAATGAGCAGTTCTTC. It encodes CATQEGARNEQFF. Full variable domain (remainder filled in from reference TRBV25-1 and TRBJ2-1): EADIYQTPRYLVIGTGKKITLECSQTMGHDKMYWYQQDPGMELHLIHYSYGVNSTEKGDLSSESTVSRIRTEHFPLTLESARPSHTSQYLCATQEGARNEQFFGPGTRLTVL.

The chain links TRBV7-9 to TRBJ1-3; perhaps TRBD1 as D (6 bases). Germline CDR1 and CDR2: SEHNR and FQNEAQ (reference sequence). This CDR3 comprises 14 residues. The germline V and J ends were trimmed by 6 bases and 0 bases, with 9 bases remaining between them. CDR3 nucleotide sequence: TGTGCCAGCAGAAGGACAGACTCTGGAAACACCATATATTTT. Protein product: CASRRTDSGNTIYF.

This clone has more than one count but fewer than ten. The chain recombines TRBV2 with TRBJ1-2; D not resolved. CDR1 and CDR2 (germline): SNHLY, FYNNEI. There are 14 residues in the CDR3. V was trimmed by 2 bases and J by 0 bases, leaving 7 bases between them. The CDR3 DNA follows: TGTGCCAGCAGTGAAATCGGGTCTAACTATGGCTACACCTTC. As protein: CASSEIGSNYGYTF. Based on the CDR3 plus reference TRBV2 and TRBJ1-2, the full variable domain is EPEVTQTPSHQVTQMGQEVILRCVPISNHLYFYWYRQILGQKVEFLVSFYNNEISEKSEIFDDQFSVERPDGSNFTLKIRSTKLEDSAMYFCASSEIGSNYGYTFGSGTRLTVV.

This rearrangement joins TRBV6-6 to TRBJ1-6, with a weak D call TRBD1 (5 bases). There are 14 residues in the CDR3. Germline V CDR1 and CDR2: MNHNY, SVGAGI (reference sequence). Trimming left V 3 bases short and J 8 bases short, with 11 bases between. The CDR3 spells CASSYRLGDSPLHF. CDR3 DNA: TGTGCCAGCAGTTATCGCCTAGGGGATTCACCCCTCCACTTT.

V gene TRBV6-1 combines with J gene TRBJ2-1; possibly TRBD2 for D (6 bases). There are 14 residues in the CDR3. Trimming removed 7 bases from V and 4 bases from J, with 14 bases in between. Germline assignment: CDR1 MNHNS and CDR2 SASEGT. The CDR3 spells CASTQGGGYNEQFF. In DNA form, the CDR3 reads TGTGCCAGCACCCAAGGCGGAGGGTACAATGAGCAGTTCTTC.

The J gene is TRBJ2-7, the V gene TRBV4-3; 9 nucleotides align to TRBD1. This CDR3 comprises 17 residues. Germline V gene data show CDR1 as LGHNA and CDR2 as YSLEER. The V and J ends lost 0 bases and 1 base, in that order; junction bases with no gene match: 7. As DNA, the CDR3 is TGCGCCAGCAGCCAAGATTATTCGGGACAGGGTTCCTACGAGCAGTACTTC. Translated: CASSQDYSGQGSYEQYF.

The chain links TRBV2 to TRBJ1-2; TRBD1 agrees at 10 bases. V was clipped by 1 base and J by 8 bases; unmatched bases: 7. CDR1 and CDR2 (germline): SNHLY, FYNNEI. This CDR3 spans 15 amino acids. CDR3: CASSEEGQGTRGYTF. The CDR3 DNA reads as TGTGCCAGCAGTGAAGAGGGACAGGGGACACGAGGCTACACCTTC.

This chain joins TRBV27 and TRBJ1-2; tentative D call: TRBD1 (5 bases). V shed 4 bases and J shed 8 bases, with 11 bases lying between them. Germline V lookup: CDR1 MNHEY, CDR2 SMNVEV (reference sequence). This CDR3 spans 12 amino acids. The CDR3 sequence: CASSSRRGGYTF. The CDR3 region has the DNA TGTGCCAGCAGTTCCCGTCGGGGGGGCTACACCTTC.